These 29 T cell receptor beta chains share one sample of origin, sequenced in a study of T cells after yellow fever vaccination. Using its own MiXCR run on the 5' RACE reads, TCRdb lists one record per CDR3 protein. This sample has roughly 120,000 distinct CDR3 sequences, with around 7.7% found just once. Sequenced here: CD4+ T cells sorted from PBMCs, sampled less than 11 days after the first yellow fever vaccination. All receptors come from a man younger than 35 who received the YFV17D yellow fever vaccine.

In its sample, this clonotype was seen many times. This chain uses TRBV12-3 or TRBV12-4 with TRBJ2-7; D is possibly TRBD1 (6 bases). Trimming removed 2 bases at V and 3 bases at J, with 11 bases between. The CDR3 loop spans 14 amino acids. Here the CDR3 reads CASSLMGAGYEQYV. CDR3 coding DNA: TGTGCCAGCAGTTTAATGGGGGCGGGCTACGAGCAGTACGTC.

This clonotype was seen many times. The V gene is TRBV4-2, the J gene TRBJ2-2; the D is unclear. This CDR3 region has 14 residues. Germline V gene data show CDR1 as LGHNA and CDR2 as YNFKEQ. Trimming took 4 bases from V and 6 from J, leaving 12 bases between them. The CDR3 DNA sequence: TGTGCCAGCAGCCTAGTGGCCACACCCGGGGAGCTGTTTTTT. Protein product: CASSLVATPGELFF.

Only one count was recorded for this clonotype. The chain joins TRBV7-8 to TRBJ1-5; D is perhaps TRBD1 (6 bases). The V gene lost 4 bases and the J gene lost 5 bases, with 21 bases spanning the gap. Germline values: CDR1 SGHVS, CDR2 FQNEAQ. CDR3 length equals 17 residues. The CDR3 DNA reads TGTGCCAGCAGCTGGGGGGGGGCCGGGCTACTGCATCAGCCCCAGCATTTT. Translated: CASSWGGAGLLHQPQHF.

This clonotype was seen only a few times. V usage is TRBV5-1 and J usage is TRBJ1-4; D is uncertain. Trimming left V 1 base short and J 0 bases short, with 10 bases between. Germline CDR1 and CDR2: SGHRS and YFSETQ. The CDR3 is made up of 16 amino acids. The chain's CDR3 is CASSLTAPTTNEKLFF. CDR3 coding DNA: TGCGCCAGCAGCTTGACAGCGCCTACAACTAATGAAAAACTGTTTTTT.

This clonotype showed up many times. The chain uses TRBV12-3 or TRBV12-4 and TRBJ1-5; no reliable D call. The CDR3 extends over 13 amino acids. The V end was cut by 3 bases, the J end by 6 bases, with 9 bases between. The CDR3 DNA sequence: TGTGCCAGCAGTTTCCCCCCGCCTCAGCCCCAGCATTTT. This sequence encodes CASSFPPPQPQHF.

This clonotype was picked up many times. V and J are TRBV7-2 and TRBJ2-5; 10 nucleotides match TRBD2. The germline V gene encodes CDR1 SGHTA and CDR2 FQGNSA. This CDR3 has 14 amino acids. J lost 4 bases, V lost 4 bases, and 3 bases had no gene match. The CDR3 reads CASSYSGGIETQYF. The CDR3 DNA follows: TGTGCCAGCAGCTATAGCGGGGGGATAGAGACCCAGTACTTC. The full variable domain, rest sourced from reference TRBV7-2 and TRBJ2-5, is GAGVSQSPSNKVTEKGKDVELRCDPISGHTALYWYRQSLGQGLEFLIYFQGNSAPDKSGLPSDRFSAERTGGSVSTLTIQRTQQEDSAVYLCASSYSGGIETQYFGPGTRLLVL.

At least ten counts were recorded for this clonotype. This chain joins TRBV5-4 and TRBJ2-2; 8 nucleotides match TRBD1. The length of the CDR3 is 15 residues. The V and J ends lost 4 bases and 6 bases, in that order; junction bases with no gene match: 8. Germline values: CDR1 SGHNT, CDR2 YYREEE (reference sequence). CDR3 in DNA: TGTGCCAGCAGCCCGGGACAGGCGGTACCCGGGGAGCTGTTTTTT. It codes for CASSPGQAVPGELFF.

Ten or more counts support this clonotype. The chain combines TRBV5-1 with TRBJ1-2; D is perhaps TRBD1 (5 bases). Germline loops: CDR1 SGHRS, CDR2 YFSETQ. V lost 1 base, J lost 7 bases, and 8 bases lay in between. The CDR3 has 12 amino acids. CDR3 region: CASSLSGGGYTF. The CDR3 DNA reads TGCGCCAGCAGCTTGTCCGGGGGTGGCTACACCTTC.

This clonotype showed up many times. The chain combines TRBV3-1 with TRBJ2-5; no clear D gene. The V gene's germline CDR1 is LGHDT and CDR2 YNNKEL (reference sequence). CDR3 size: 12 residues. The V gene lost 0 bases and the J gene lost 5 bases, with 4 bases spanning the gap. The CDR3 DNA sequence: TGTGCCAGCAGCCAAGACTTCGAGACCCAGTACTTC. It specifies CASSQDFETQYF.

This clonotype has at least ten counts. J is TRBJ2-2 and V is TRBV5-1; 9 bases map to TRBD1. Losses at the gene ends were 3 bases for V and 6 bases for J; bases not matched to a gene: 3. The CDR3 is 14 residues long. CDR1 and CDR2 (germline): SGHRS, YFSETQ. The CDR3: CASSSDRGPGELFF. The DNA of the CDR3 is TGCGCCAGCAGCTCGGACAGGGGTCCCGGGGAGCTGTTTTTT.

This clonotype was detected ten times or more. The chain recombines TRBV10-3 with TRBJ2-2; weak D call: TRBD2 (5 bases). Trimming took off 7 bases at V and 7 bases at J, with 13 bases between the two ends. This CDR3 comprises 13 residues. Germline V lookup: CDR1 ENHRY, CDR2 SYGVKD. The CDR3 loop reads CAIMFNRGGELFF. The CDR3 bases are TGTGCCATCATGTTTAATCGGGGCGGGGAGCTGTTTTTT.

This clonotype was counted ten times or more. This chain uses TRBV20-1 with TRBJ2-3, with D maybe TRBD2 (5 bases). The CDR3 is made up of 17 amino acids. CDR1 is DFQATT and CDR2 is SNEGSKA in the germline V gene (reference sequence). V lost 2 bases to trimming and J lost 1 base, with 19 bases between them. The chain's CDR3 is CSARSPGFKGGTDTQYF. The CDR3 DNA reads as TGCAGTGCTAGAAGTCCAGGATTCAAGGGAGGCACAGATACGCAGTATTTT.

The chain's CDR3 is CASSPGMDSYGYTF. The CDR3 coding sequence is TGTGCCAGCAGCCCGGGGATGGACTCTTATGGCTACACCTTC. The rearrangement links TRBV7-9 to TRBJ1-2; D is unresolved. Germline V CDR1 and CDR2: SEHNR, FQNEAQ (reference sequence). The CDR3 is 14 amino acids. The ends were cut back, 5 bases at V and 5 bases at J, with 15 bases in the middle.

This clonotype has ten or more counts. V is TRBV19 and J is TRBJ1-5; 8 bases are shared with TRBD1. The V and J ends lost 6 bases and 5 bases, in that order; junction bases with no gene match: 6. The CDR3 spans 14 residues. Germline V CDR1 and CDR2: LNHDA, SQIVND (reference sequence). Here the CDR3 DNA reads TGTGCCAGTAGCGCCCAGGGGGCAGATCAGCCCCAGCATTTT. The encoded protein is CASSAQGADQPQHF. Together with reference TRBV19 and TRBJ1-5, the CDR3 gives the full variable domain: DGGITQSPKYLFRKEGQNVTLSCEQNLNHDAMYWYRQDPGQGLRLIYYSQIVNDFQKGDIAEGYSVSREKKESFPLTVTSAQKNPTAFYLCASSAQGADQPQHFGDGTRLSIL.

Turning to this clonotype: This may stem from a read error, because a much larger clone lies one nucleotide away. V is TRBV7-2 and J is TRBJ2-3, with 8 bases aligning to TRBD1. The germline V gene has CDR1 SGHTA and CDR2 FQGNSA. The CDR3 is 15 amino acids. This CDR3 is CASSAQGAGTHTQYF. For the CDR3, the DNA is TGTGCCAGCAGCGCCCAGGGGGCTGGCACACATACGCAGTATTTT. The variable domain in full, with the rest retrieved from reference TRBV7-2 and TRBJ2-3, is GAGVSQSPSNKVTEKGKDVELRCDPISGHTALYWYRQSLGQGLEFLIYFQGNSAPDKSGLPSDRFSAERTGGSVSTLTIQRTQQEDSAVYLCASSAQGAGTHTQYFGPGTRLTVL.

This clonotype was picked up many times. V usage is TRBV5-1 and J usage is TRBJ2-2; D is uncertain. V was shortened by 4 bases and J by 1 base, with 17 bases between the two germline ends. The CDR3 consists of 17 residues. CDR1 is SGHRS, CDR2 YFSETQ, per germline. The CDR3 DNA reads TGCGCCAGCAGCCCTCAAGCCGGCGCAGTGAACACCGGGGAGCTGTTTTTT. Protein sequence: CASSPQAGAVNTGELFF. Using reference TRBV5-1 and TRBJ2-2 for the parts outside the CDR3, the full variable domain is KAGVTQTPRYLIKTRGQQVTLSCSPISGHRSVSWYQQTPGQGLQFLFEYFSETQRNKGNFPGRFSGRQFSNSRSEMNVSTLELGDSALYLCASSPQAGAVNTGELFFGEGSRLTVL.

The sample holds many counts of this clonotype. The rearrangement joins TRBV5-6 to TRBJ2-5; D is undetermined. Germline CDR1 SGHDT, CDR2 YYEEEE. V lost 0 bases and J lost 5, with 5 bases in between. The CDR3 sequence is 12 residues long. The CDR3 nucleotides read TGTGCCAGCAGCTTGGAGTCGGAGACCCAGTACTTC. Its protein product is CASSLESETQYF.

This clonotype was recorded at least ten times. V usage is TRBV4-3 and J usage is TRBJ2-5, with D possibly matching TRBD2 (6 bases). The CDR3 sequence is 16 residues long. CDR1 and CDR2 (germline): LGHNA, YSLEER. Trimming shortened V by 1 base and J by 4 bases, and 16 bases separated the two germline ends. CDR3 nucleotide sequence: TGCGCCAGCAGCCAAGTCGGGGGAGAGATTGGAGAGACCCAGTACTTC. Encoded protein: CASSQVGGEIGETQYF.

This clonotype showed up many times. V and J are TRBV11-1 and TRBJ2-1, with D possibly TRBD1 on 5 matching bases. V lost 0 bases and J 12 bases, leaving 12 bases between the germline ends. There are 13 residues in the CDR3. Germline V lookup: CDR1 SGHAT, CDR2 FQDESV (reference sequence). CDR3 region: CASSLAGARLQFF. The CDR3 nucleotides are TGTGCCAGCAGCTTAGCTGGGGCCAGGTTGCAGTTCTTC.

This clonotype was seen repeatedly, ten times or more. This sequence joins TRBV28 and TRBJ2-1; 7 bases are a match to TRBD2. The germline V gene encodes CDR1 MDHEN and CDR2 SYDVKM. The J segment lost 7 bases and the V segment lost 7 bases, leaving 7 bases of the junction unmatched. The CDR3 spans 13 residues. The chain's CDR3 is CASTGGGQNEQFF. The CDR3 nucleotides are TGTGCCAGCACGGGAGGCGGCCAGAATGAGCAGTTCTTC.

This clonotype was recorded a few times. The J gene is TRBJ2-7, the V gene TRBV19, with D uncertain. Germline assignment: CDR1 LNHDA and CDR2 SQIVND (reference sequence). Trimming left V 4 bases short and J 4 bases short, with 11 bases between. This CDR3 has 13 residues. The CDR3 is CASSTPYQYEQYF. The CDR3 coding sequence is TGTGCCAGTAGTACGCCTTACCAATACGAGCAGTACTTC.

This clonotype appeared many times. The V and J genes are TRBV9 and TRBJ1-2; maybe TRBD1 (5 bases). Per the germline V gene, CDR1 is SGDLS and CDR2 is YYNGEE. Trimming cost V 0 bases and J 4 bases, with 16 bases left between them. The CDR3 spans 16 residues. The CDR3 DNA is TGTGCCAGCAGCGTAGATTCTTCGACAGATCCCTATGGCTACACCTTC. Amino acids: CASSVDSSTDPYGYTF.

This clonotype showed up many times. The chain uses TRBV7-2 and TRBJ1-2; D perhaps matches TRBD1 (6 bases). V was pared by 0 bases and J by 4 bases, with 6 bases between. Germline CDR1 is SGHTA and CDR2 is FQGNSA. The CDR3 runs 13 residues. DNA for the CDR3: TGTGCCAGCAGCTTAGCAGGGGGCTATGGCTACACCTTC. Its protein is CASSLAGGYGYTF.

The table lists this clonotype with many counts. V gene TRBV4-3 combines with J gene TRBJ2-5; tentatively, D is TRBD2 (7 bases). In germline, CDR1 is LGHNA, CDR2 YSLEER. V lost 1 base, J lost 5 bases, and 11 bases lay in between. The CDR3 extends over 14 amino acids. In nucleotides, the CDR3 is TGCGCCAGCAGCCAAGGCGGGGGCCGGGAGACCCAGTACTTC. Amino acids: CASSQGGGRETQYF.

In this sample, this clonotype turned up many times. This chain connects TRBV5-1 to TRBJ2-1, with a possible D match to TRBD2 (5 bases). The CDR3 contains 16 residues. The ends were cut back, 0 bases at V and 0 bases at J, with 10 bases in the middle. Germline V gives CDR1 SGHRS, CDR2 YFSETQ. Written as DNA, the CDR3 is TGCGCCAGCAGCTTGGGCCAAACTAGCTCCTACAATGAGCAGTTCTTC. Translating it yields CASSLGQTSSYNEQFF.

This clonotype was picked up many times. J is TRBJ1-5 and V is TRBV5-1; 9 nucleotides match TRBD1. The CDR3 length is 13 residues. The J segment lost 9 bases and the V segment lost 4 bases, leaving 5 bases of the junction unmatched. Germline CDR1 is SGHRS and CDR2 is YFSETQ. The CDR3 nucleotides read TGCGCCAGCAGCCCGGGACAGGGTGGGCCCCAGCATTTT. Its protein is CASSPGQGGPQHF.

Ten or more counts support this clonotype. The chain couples TRBV28 to TRBJ2-5; 11 bases are a match to TRBD1. V gave up 3 bases and J gave up 3 bases; unmatched junction bases: 3. CDR1 is MDHEN, CDR2 SYDVKM, per germline. The CDR3 loop spans 15 amino acids. CDR3 bases: TGTGCCAGCAGTTTTGGGGGACAGGGGGAAGAGACCCAGTACTTC. Encoded protein: CASSFGGQGEETQYF.

This clonotype was seen at least ten times. This sequence joins TRBV6-2 or TRBV6-3 and TRBJ1-2; the D gene is possibly TRBD1 (6 bases). Germline V gene sequence: CDR1 MNHEY, CDR2 SVGEGT. This CDR3 is 14 amino acids long. The germline V and J ends were trimmed by 5 bases and 6 bases, with 16 bases remaining between them. CDR3 loop: CASSPPREGDGYTF. CDR3 nucleotide sequence: TGTGCCAGCAGTCCGCCGAGGGAGGGGGATGGCTACACCTTC.

This clonotype was recorded at least ten times. The rearrangement joins TRBV7-6 to TRBJ2-7; D gene ambiguous. Germline V gene lookup returns CDR1 SGHVS and CDR2 FNYEAQ. This CDR3 has 11 amino acids. Trimming took off 2 bases at V and 6 bases at J, with 5 bases between the two ends. The CDR3 reads CASSLTGEQYF. CDR3 DNA sequence: TGTGCCAGCAGCTTAACCGGCGAGCAGTACTTC.